This TCR beta chain was sequenced for a study of control samples from healthy donors and cancer patients. Sequenced by immunoSEQ multiplex PCR; TCRdb stores in-frame clones only, minus some. This table holds around 140,000 clones, approximately 94% found once. This clonotype originated in a man aged 40-55 years in good health. What was sequenced was blood.

CDR3 DNA: TGCAGTGCTAGAGATATGGAGACCCAGTACTTC. It yields the protein CSARDMETQYF. The chain has TRBV20-1 and TRBJ2-5; no clear D. CDR1 and CDR2 (germline): DFQATT, SNEGSKA (reference sequence). V was trimmed by 0 bases and J by 5 bases, leaving 4 bases between them. CDR3 length: 11 amino acids.